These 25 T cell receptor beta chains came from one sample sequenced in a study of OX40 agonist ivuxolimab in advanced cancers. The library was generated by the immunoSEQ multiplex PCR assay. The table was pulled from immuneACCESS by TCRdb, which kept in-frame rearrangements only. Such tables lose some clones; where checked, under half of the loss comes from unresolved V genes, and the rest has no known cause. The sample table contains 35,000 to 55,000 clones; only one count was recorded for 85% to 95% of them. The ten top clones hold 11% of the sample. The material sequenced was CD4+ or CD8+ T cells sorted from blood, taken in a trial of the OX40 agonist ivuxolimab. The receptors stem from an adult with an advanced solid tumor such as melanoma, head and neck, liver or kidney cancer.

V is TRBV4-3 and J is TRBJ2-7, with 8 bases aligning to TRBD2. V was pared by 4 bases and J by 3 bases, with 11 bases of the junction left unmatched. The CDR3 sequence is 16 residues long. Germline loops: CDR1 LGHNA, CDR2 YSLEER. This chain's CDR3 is CASSRTPTSVSYEQYF. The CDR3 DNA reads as TGCGCCAGCAGCCGGACCCCGACTAGCGTAAGCTACGAGCAGTACTTC.

CDR3 coding DNA: TGTGCCAGCAGACAGCAGGGCCACCAGCCCCAGCATTTT. Amino acids: CASRQQGHQPQHF. The genes are TRBV28 and TRBJ1-5, with D tentatively TRBD1 (5 bases). This CDR3 spans 13 amino acids. Germline V gives CDR1 MDHEN, CDR2 SYDVKM. V was cut by 6 bases and J by 7 bases, with 13 bases left in between.

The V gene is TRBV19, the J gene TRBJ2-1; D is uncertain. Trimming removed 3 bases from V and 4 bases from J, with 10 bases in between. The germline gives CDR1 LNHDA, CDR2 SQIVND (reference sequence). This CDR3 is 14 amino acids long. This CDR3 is CASSILLEYNEQFF. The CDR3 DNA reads TGTGCCAGTAGTATTCTCCTGGAATACAATGAGCAGTTCTTC.

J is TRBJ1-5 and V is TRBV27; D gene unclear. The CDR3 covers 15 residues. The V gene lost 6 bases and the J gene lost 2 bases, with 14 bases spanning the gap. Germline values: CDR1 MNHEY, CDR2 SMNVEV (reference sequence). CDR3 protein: CASSPEAWGNQPQHF. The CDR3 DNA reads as TGTGCCAGCAGCCCGGAGGCGTGGGGCAATCAGCCCCAGCATTTT.

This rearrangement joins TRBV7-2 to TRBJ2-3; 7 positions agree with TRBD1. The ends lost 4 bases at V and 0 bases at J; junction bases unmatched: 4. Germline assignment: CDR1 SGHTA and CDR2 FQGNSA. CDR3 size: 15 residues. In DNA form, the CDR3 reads TGTGCCAGCAGCTCTACAGGGGCTAGCACAGATACGCAGTATTTT. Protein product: CASSSTGASTDTQYF.

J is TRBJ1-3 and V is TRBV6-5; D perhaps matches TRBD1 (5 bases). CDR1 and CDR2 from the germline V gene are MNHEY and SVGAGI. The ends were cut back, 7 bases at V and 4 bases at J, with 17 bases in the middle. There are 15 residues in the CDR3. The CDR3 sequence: CASTRALGDGNTIYF. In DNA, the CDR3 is TGTGCCAGCACCAGAGCCTTGGGGGACGGAAACACCATATATTTT.

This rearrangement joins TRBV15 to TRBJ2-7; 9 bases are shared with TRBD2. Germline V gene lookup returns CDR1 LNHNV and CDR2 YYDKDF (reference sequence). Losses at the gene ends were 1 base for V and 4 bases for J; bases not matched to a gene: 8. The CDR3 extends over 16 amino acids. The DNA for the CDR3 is TGTGCCACCAGCAGAGGGTTAGGGACTAGCTTGTACGAGCAGTACTTC. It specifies CATSRGLGTSLYEQYF.

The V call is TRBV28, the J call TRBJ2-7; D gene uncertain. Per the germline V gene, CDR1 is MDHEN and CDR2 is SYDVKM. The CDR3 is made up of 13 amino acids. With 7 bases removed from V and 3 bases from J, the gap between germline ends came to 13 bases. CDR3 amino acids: CASKGRNHYEQYF. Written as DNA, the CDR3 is TGTGCCAGCAAAGGACGGAACCACTACGAGCAGTACTTC.

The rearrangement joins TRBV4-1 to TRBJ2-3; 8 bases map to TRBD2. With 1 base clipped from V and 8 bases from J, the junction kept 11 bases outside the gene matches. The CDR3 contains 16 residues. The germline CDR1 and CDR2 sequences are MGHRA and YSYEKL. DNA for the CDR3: TGCGCCAGCAGCCAAGTACCAGCGGGGGCGTACGGTACGCAGTATTTT. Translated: CASSQVPAGAYGTQYF.

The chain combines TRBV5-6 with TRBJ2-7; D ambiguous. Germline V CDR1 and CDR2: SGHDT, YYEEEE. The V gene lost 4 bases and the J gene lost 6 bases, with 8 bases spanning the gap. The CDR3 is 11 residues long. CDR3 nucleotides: TGTGCCAGCAGCGCCGGGCGCGAGCAGTACTTC. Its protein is CASSAGREQYF.

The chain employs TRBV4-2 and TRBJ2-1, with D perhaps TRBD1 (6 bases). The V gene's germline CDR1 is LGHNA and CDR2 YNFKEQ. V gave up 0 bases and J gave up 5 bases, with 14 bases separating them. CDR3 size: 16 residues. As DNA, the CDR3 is TGTGCCAGCAGCCAAGATCCTCAGGGGCCCCACAATGAGCAGTTCTTC. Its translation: CASSQDPQGPHNEQFF.

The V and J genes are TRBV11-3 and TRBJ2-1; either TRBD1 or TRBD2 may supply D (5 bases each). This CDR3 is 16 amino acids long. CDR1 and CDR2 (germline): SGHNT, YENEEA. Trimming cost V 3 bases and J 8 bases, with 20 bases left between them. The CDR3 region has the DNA TGTGCCAGCAGCTTCCTCTTCGGGGCCCGAGGGGATGAGCAGTTCTTC. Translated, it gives CASSFLFGARGDEQFF.

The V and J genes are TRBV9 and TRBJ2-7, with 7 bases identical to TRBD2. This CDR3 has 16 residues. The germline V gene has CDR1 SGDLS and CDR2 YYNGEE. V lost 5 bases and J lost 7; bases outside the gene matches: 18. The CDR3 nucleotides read TGTGCCAGCAGTTCTACCCCCGGGACTACCTCAGGGGAGCAGTACTTC. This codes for CASSSTPGTTSGEQYF. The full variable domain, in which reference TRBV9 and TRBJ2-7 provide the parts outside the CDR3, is DSGVTQTPKHLITATGQRVTLRCSPRSGDLSVYWYQQSLDQGLQFLIQYYNGEERAKGNILERFSAQQFPDLHSELNLSSLELGDSALYFCASSSTPGTTSGEQYFGPGTRLTVT.

Here the CDR3 DNA reads TGTGCCAGCTTACAGGGTTCCGATAACTATGGCTACACCTTC. This gives the protein CASLQGSDNYGYTF. The chain carries TRBV7-9 and TRBJ1-2; TRBD1 is a possible D gene (6 bases). This CDR3 has 14 amino acids. CDR1 is SEHNR, CDR2 FQNEAQ, per germline (reference sequence). Trimming took off 8 bases at V and 1 base at J, with 14 bases between the two ends.

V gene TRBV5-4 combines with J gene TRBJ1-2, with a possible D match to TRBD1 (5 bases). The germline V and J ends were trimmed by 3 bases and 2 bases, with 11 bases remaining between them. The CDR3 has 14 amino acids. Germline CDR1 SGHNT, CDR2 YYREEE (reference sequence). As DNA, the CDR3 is TGTGCCAGCAGCTCCCTATCAGGGAACTATGGCTACACCTTC. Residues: CASSSLSGNYGYTF.

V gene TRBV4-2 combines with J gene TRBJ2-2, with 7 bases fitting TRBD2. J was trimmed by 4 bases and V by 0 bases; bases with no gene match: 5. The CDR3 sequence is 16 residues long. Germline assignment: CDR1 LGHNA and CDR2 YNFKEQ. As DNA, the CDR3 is TGTGCCAGCAGCCAAGATCGACTAGCAGCCACCGGGGAGCTGTTTTTT. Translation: CASSQDRLAATGELFF.

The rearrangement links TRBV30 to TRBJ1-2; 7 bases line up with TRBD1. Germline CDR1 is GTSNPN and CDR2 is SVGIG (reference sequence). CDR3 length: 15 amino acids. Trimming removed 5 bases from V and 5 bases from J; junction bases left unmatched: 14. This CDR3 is CAWVGYTGEWYGYTF. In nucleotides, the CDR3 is TGTGCCTGGGTGGGATATACAGGGGAGTGGTATGGCTACACCTTC.

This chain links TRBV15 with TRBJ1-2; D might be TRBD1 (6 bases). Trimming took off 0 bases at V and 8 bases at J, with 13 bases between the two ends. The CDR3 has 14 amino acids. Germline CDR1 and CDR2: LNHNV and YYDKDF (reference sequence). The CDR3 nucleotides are TGTGCCACCAGCAGAGATGGGGGCCTAGGAGGCTACACCTTC. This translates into CATSRDGGLGGYTF.

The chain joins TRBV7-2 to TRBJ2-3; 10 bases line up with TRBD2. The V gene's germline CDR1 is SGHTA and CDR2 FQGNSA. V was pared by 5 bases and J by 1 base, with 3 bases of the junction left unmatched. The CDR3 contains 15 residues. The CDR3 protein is CASSIGLAGTDTQYF. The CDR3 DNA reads TGTGCCAGCAGCATAGGACTAGCGGGCACAGATACGCAGTATTTT.

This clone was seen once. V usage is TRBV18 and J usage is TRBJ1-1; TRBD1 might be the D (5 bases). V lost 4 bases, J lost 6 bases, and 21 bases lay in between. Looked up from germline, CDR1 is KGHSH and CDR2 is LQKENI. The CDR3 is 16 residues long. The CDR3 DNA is TGTGCCAGCTCACTCGCTTACCGGGGCAGACTCTCTGAAGCTTTCTTT. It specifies CASSLAYRGRLSEAFF.

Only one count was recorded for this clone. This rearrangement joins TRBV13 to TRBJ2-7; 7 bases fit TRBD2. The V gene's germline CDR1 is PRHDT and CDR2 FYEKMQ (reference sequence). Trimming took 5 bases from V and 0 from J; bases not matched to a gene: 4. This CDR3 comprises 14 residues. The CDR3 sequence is CASSPRLASYEQYF. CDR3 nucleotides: TGTGCCAGCAGCCCCCGACTAGCCTCCTACGAGCAGTACTTC. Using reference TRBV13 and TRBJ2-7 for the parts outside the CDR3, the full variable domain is AAGVIQSPRHLIKEKRETATLKCYPIPRHDTVYWYQQGPGQDPQFLISFYEKMQSDKGSIPDRFSAQQFSDYHSELNMSSLELGDSALYFCASSPRLASYEQYFGPGTRLTVT.

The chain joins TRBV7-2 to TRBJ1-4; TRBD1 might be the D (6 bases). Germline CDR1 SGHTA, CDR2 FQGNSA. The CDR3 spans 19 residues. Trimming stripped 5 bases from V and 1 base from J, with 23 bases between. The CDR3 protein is CASSLRGDTTYVTNEKLFF. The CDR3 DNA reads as TGTGCCAGCAGCCTTCGGGGGGACACCACTTATGTAACTAATGAAAAACTGTTTTTT.

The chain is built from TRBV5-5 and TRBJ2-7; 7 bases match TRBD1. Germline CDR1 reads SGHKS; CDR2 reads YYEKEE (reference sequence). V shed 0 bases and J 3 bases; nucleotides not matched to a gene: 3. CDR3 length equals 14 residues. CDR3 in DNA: TGTGCCAGCAGCTTGGGGACAGGCCTCTACGAGCAGTACTTC. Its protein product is CASSLGTGLYEQYF.

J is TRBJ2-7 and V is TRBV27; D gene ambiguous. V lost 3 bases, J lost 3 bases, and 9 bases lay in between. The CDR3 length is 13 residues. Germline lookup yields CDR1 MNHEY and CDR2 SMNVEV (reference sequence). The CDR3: CASSLSRRYEQYF. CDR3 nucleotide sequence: TGTGCCAGCAGTTTGTCACGCCGCTACGAGCAGTACTTC.

The CDR3 protein is CASSYSVQPQREAFF. CDR3 nucleotides: TGTGCCAGCAGTTACTCGGTACAGCCTCAGAGGGAAGCTTTCTTT. The chain combines TRBV6-5 with TRBJ1-1; D gene uncertain. The CDR3 spans 15 residues. Germline V gives CDR1 MNHEY, CDR2 SVGAGI. V lost 0 bases and J lost 8, with 16 bases in between.